One sample yielded the 11 T cell receptor beta chains listed below, sequenced in a study of blood T cell repertoires in COVID-19. Sequenced by immunoSEQ multiplex PCR; TCRdb stores in-frame clones only, minus some. The sample holds around 41,000 clones, roughly nine tenths seen once. Specimen: peripheral blood. The receptor source for this set is a young woman in a cohort sampled during active COVID-19.

This chain connects TRBV28 to TRBJ2-2; perhaps TRBD2 as D (5 bases). Trimming removed 7 bases at V and 2 bases at J, with 14 bases between. Germline CDR1 is MDHEN and CDR2 is SYDVKM. The CDR3 spans 15 residues. The CDR3 DNA follows: TGTGCCAGCACGCCAGCGGACCTAAACACCGGGGAGCTGTTTTTT. This encodes CASTPADLNTGELFF.

The chain combines TRBV27 with TRBJ2-5; 7 bases fit TRBD2. Trimming took 5 bases from V and 5 from J; bases not matched to a gene: 8. The CDR3 is 14 residues long. The germline CDR1 and CDR2 sequences are MNHEY and SMNVEV (reference sequence). The DNA of the CDR3 is TGTGCCAGCAGTGGGAGCGGGATGGTGGAGACCCAGTACTTC. This encodes CASSGSGMVETQYF.

V is TRBV5-6 and J is TRBJ2-2; D not certain. The germline gives CDR1 SGHDT, CDR2 YYEEEE. V lost 4 bases and J 4 bases, leaving 8 bases between the germline ends. This CDR3 is built from 13 residues. For the CDR3, the DNA is TGTGCCAGCAGCCCCCGAGGCACCGGGGAGCTGTTTTTT. It is translated as CASSPRGTGELFF.

The chain has TRBV18 and TRBJ2-1; 11 bases are shared with TRBD1. The CDR3 has 17 residues. Germline V CDR1 and CDR2: KGHSH, LQKENI. Trimming removed 6 bases from V and 9 bases from J; junction bases left unmatched: 16. In nucleotides, the CDR3 is TGTGCCAGCTCTAAACCGCACGGGACAGGGGGACAAAGTGAGCAGTTCTTC. Translation gives CASSKPHGTGGQSEQFF. Using reference TRBV18 and TRBJ2-1 for the parts outside the CDR3, the full variable domain is NAGVMQNPRHLVRRRGQEARLRCSPMKGHSHVYWYRQLPEEGLKFMVYLQKENIIDESGMPKERFSAEFPKEGPSILRIQQVVRGDSAAYFCASSKPHGTGGQSEQFFGPGTRLTVL.

The genes are TRBV2 and TRBJ2-1, with D maybe TRBD2 (6 bases). Germline-derived CDR1 and CDR2 are SNHLY and FYNNEI. The CDR3 is 15 residues long. V shed 1 base and J shed 4 bases, with 11 bases lying between them. The CDR3 protein is CASSEESSVYNEQFF. The CDR3 region has the DNA TGTGCCAGCAGTGAAGAGTCTAGCGTGTACAATGAGCAGTTCTTC.

The V call is TRBV5-1, the J call TRBJ2-7, with D uncertain. The V end was cut by 1 base, the J end by 1 base, with 12 bases between. This CDR3 has 15 amino acids. The germline CDR1 and CDR2 sequences are SGHRS and YFSETQ. CDR3 amino acids: CASSLLRANSYEQYF. CDR3 coding DNA: TGCGCCAGCAGCTTGTTGAGAGCGAATTCCTACGAGCAGTACTTC.

The chain is built from TRBV5-1 and TRBJ1-1, with 10 nucleotides matching TRBD1. This CDR3 comprises 18 residues. The V gene end was trimmed by 7 bases and the J gene end by 4 bases; junction bases not matched to a gene: 19. CDR1 SGHRS and CDR2 YFSETQ come from the germline V gene. This CDR3 is CASVLTPGTGDGVTEAFF. CDR3 bases: TGCGCCAGCGTCCTTACCCCCGGGACAGGGGACGGCGTCACTGAAGCTTTCTTT.

The CDR3 sequence is CASRKQGGVVDIQYF. The CDR3 bases are TGTGCCAGTAGAAAACAGGGGGGAGTGGTGGACATTCAGTACTTC. The rearrangement joins TRBV19 to TRBJ2-4; TRBD1 agrees at 8 bases. This CDR3 contains 15 residues. CDR1 and CDR2 from the germline V gene are LNHDA and SQIVND (reference sequence). The trim removed 6 bases at V and 8 bases at J, leaving 12 bases unmatched. Full variable domain (remainder filled in from reference TRBV19 and TRBJ2-4): DGGITQSPKYLFRKEGQNVTLSCEQNLNHDAMYWYRQDPGQGLRLIYYSQIVNDFQKGDIAEGYSVSREKKESFPLTVTSAQKNPTAFYLCASRKQGGVVDIQYFGAGTRLSVL.

This clone was observed a handful of times. The CDR3 reads CASSQALGLAFEETQYF. The CDR3 coding sequence is TGTGCCAGCAGCCAAGCCCTGGGACTAGCGTTCGAAGAGACCCAGTACTTC. The rearrangement links TRBV3-1 (or the pseudogene TRBV3-2) to TRBJ2-5, with 10 bases identical to TRBD2. V dropped 1 base and J dropped 3; count of bases not matched to a gene: 8. Germline lookup yields CDR1 LGHDT and CDR2 YNNKEL (reference sequence). The CDR3 has 17 amino acids.

Only a few counts were recorded for this clone. The chain is built from TRBV7-9 and TRBJ1-1; 11 nucleotides match TRBD1. CDR1 and CDR2 from the germline V gene are SEHNR and FQNEAQ (reference sequence). CDR3 length equals 16 residues. The V gene end was trimmed by 5 bases and the J gene end by 5 bases; junction bases not matched to a gene: 10. As DNA, the CDR3 is TGTGCCAGCAGCCCAGCCGGGACAGGGGGAGGGACTGAAGCTTTCTTT. It codes for CASSPAGTGGGTEAFF. The complete variable domain, with remaining parts taken from reference TRBV7-9 and TRBJ1-1, reads DTGVSQNPRHKITKRGQNVTFRCDPISEHNRLYWYRQTLGQGPEFLTYFQNEAQLEKSRLLSDRFSAERPKGSFSTLEIQRTEQGDSAMYLCASSPAGTGGGTEAFFGQGTRLTVV.

This rearrangement joins TRBV30 to TRBJ1-3; TRBD1 aligns across 7 bases. Germline V lookup: CDR1 GTSNPN, CDR2 SVGIG (reference sequence). This CDR3 has 13 residues. With V trimmed by 3 bases and J by 4 bases, 3 bases remained unmatched. The CDR3 spells CAWRTGNGNTIYF. CDR3 bases: TGTGCCTGGAGGACAGGGAACGGAAACACCATATATTTT.